This entry concerns a single T cell receptor beta chain. Antigen: not known. The germline V gene encodes CDR1 KGHSH and CDR2 LQKENI. The CDR3 is 17 residues long. The V and J ends lost 2 bases and 5 bases, in that order; junction bases with no gene match: 13. Those with hyperthyroidism were 18 to 65 years old, newly diagnosed, and ill for under 2 months. The sample belongs to a study of T cells in Graves' hyperthyroidism and ophthalmopathy. The study's findings and limits: Ophthalmopathy cases were set apart from stable hyperthyroidism by a 13 V-J model. The model predicted ophthalmopathy a median approximately 6.3 months before onset.

The source material, RNA transcripts, was used to amplify TCR beta CDR3 regions. RT-PCR in the first round (using the HTBI primer set) targeted the TCR CDR3. TCRdb analysed the multiplex PCR reads with MiXCR anew, one entry per CDR3 protein. The sample has roughly 630,000 distinct CDR3 sequences; 15% to 19% are singletons. The chain combines TRBV18 with TRBJ2-7, with 9 bases lining up with TRBD2. This TCR derives from a woman in her 30s with Graves' hyperthyroidism. Sequencing input: blood. CDR3: CASSPNLLAGDSDEQYF. CDR3 in DNA: TGTGCCAGCTCACCAAATTTGTTAGCGGGAGATAGCGACGAGCAGTACTTC.